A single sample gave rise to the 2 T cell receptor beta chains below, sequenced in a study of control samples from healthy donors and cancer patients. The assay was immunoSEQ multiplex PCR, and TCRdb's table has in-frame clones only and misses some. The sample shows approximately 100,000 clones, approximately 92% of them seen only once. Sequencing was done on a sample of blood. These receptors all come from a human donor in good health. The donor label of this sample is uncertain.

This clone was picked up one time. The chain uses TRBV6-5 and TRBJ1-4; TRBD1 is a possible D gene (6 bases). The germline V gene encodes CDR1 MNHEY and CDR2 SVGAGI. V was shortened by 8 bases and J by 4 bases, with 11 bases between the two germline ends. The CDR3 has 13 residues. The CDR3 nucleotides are TGTGCCAGCTGCAGGGGAGTTAATGAAAAACTGTTTTTT. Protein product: CASCRGVNEKLFF.

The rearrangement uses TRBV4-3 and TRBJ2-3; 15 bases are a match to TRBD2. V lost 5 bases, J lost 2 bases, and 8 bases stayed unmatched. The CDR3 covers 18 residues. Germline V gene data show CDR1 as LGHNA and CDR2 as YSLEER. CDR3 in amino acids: CASSARTSGGVFTDTQYF. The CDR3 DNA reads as TGCGCCAGCAGCGCTCGGACTAGCGGGGGGGTATTCACAGATACGCAGTATTTT.